The entry below gives a single T cell receptor (beta chain) sequence along with its context. Its antigen is unknown. No clone much larger than this one lies a single base away; base qualities are absent. The collaborating institutions used their own protocols to collect whole blood in K2EDTA tubes. For TCRbeta analysis, collaborators shipped samples in one of three forms: frozen whole blood, isolated PBMCs, or DNA extracted from either of those sample types. This sample was taken from a study of blood T cell repertoires in COVID-19 (dated by TCRdb to about 2020). About the investigation overall: Collaborator samples came from the United States, Italy and Spain and covered acute and convalescent phases of COVID-19. The material from the prospective study consisted of cDNA or gDNA derived from T cells, B-cell-depleted T cells, or PBMCs. Deeply sampled blood TCRbeta repertoires from subjects exposed to, actively infected with, or recovered from COVID-19 were included in the dataset. The repertoires were released in a freely available public database meant as a resource for research on the immune response to SARS-CoV-2. Samples came from the ongoing ImmuneRACE study (first 160 participants) plus 1,254 subjects from 6 global collaborators. Sample metadata almost always included a de-identified subject ID, COVID-19 status, age in years and sex. Where available, HLA class I and class II types were taken from metadata supplied by the sample provider and were not determined by assay-based typing.

The study at large found these results: The amount of clinical and demographic metadata varied by source and participant and was provided uncurated.

Trimming removed 1 base from V and 2 bases from J; the gene matches leave 2 bases unexplained. CDR1 and CDR2 are drawn from the germline V gene: SGHRS, YFSETQ. CDR3 length: 15 amino acids, cysteine to phenylalanine. Of the read, only the CDR3 DNA is kept; its 45 bases are in frame from base 1. TCRbeta CDR3 regions were amplified from genomic DNA by means of the immunoSEQ Assay, a bias-controlled multiplex PCR. The source study handled its data this way. Nucleated cell counts per sample were estimated from amplification of reference gene primers within the assay. To quantify the absolute abundance of each unique TCRbeta CDR3 rearrangement, sequence reads were collapsed and filtered. Productive Simpson clonality was computed per sample as the square root of Simpson's diversity index over productive rearrangements. TCRdb obtained this table from immuneACCESS and retained in-frame rearrangements with V and J assigned. These tables miss some clones; where compared with another copy, unresolved V genes account for less than half of the shortfall, and the remainder is unexplained. Clonal size and the V and J genes are those of that table, whereas D and trimming came from the DNA. Present in this sample are under 200,000 clones, approximately 90% of which were seen just once. Roughly 6% of the sample lies in the top ten.

The chain links TRBV5-1 with TRBJ2-3; 9 nucleotides in the junction match TRBD2. The TCR sequence derives from a man aged 35-49 years with active or convalescent COVID-19. Sequenced: peripheral blood. The CDR3 protein is CASSLPSGVTDTQYF. In nucleotides, the sequence is TGCGCCAGCAGCTTGCCTAGCGGGGTCACAGATACGCAGTATTTT.